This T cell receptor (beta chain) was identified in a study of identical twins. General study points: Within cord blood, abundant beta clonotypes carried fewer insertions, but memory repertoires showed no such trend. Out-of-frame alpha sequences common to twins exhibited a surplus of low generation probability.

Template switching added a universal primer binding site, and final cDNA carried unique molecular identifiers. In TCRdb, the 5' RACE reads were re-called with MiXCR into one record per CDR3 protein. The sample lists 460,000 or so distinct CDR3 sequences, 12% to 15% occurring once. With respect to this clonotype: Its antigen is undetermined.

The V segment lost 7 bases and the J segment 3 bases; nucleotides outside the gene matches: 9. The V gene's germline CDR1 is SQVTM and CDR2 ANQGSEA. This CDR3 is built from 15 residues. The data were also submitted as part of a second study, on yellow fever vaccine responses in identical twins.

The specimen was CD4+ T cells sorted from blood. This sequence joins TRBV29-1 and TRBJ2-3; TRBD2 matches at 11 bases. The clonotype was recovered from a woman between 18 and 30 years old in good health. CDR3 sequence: CSADSLAGGTDTQYF. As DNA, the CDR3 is TGCAGCGCCGATTCATTAGCGGGAGGGACAGATACGCAGTATTTT.